This TCR beta chain appears in the sequencing data of a study of blood T cell repertoires in COVID-19. Across the study: The analysed material was cDNA or gDNA that came from T cells, B-cell-depleted T cells, or PBMCs.

J was trimmed by 1 base and V by 4 bases; bases with no gene match: 7. Germline values: CDR1 SGHTS, CDR2 YDEGEE. The CDR3 is 16 amino acids. As processed by the authors: Amplification with reference gene primers provided the estimates of nucleated cell counts. Repertoires were generated with immunoSEQ multiplex PCR, while TCRdb's copy carries only in-frame clones and drops some. V and J calls and clone size come straight from that table; D and trimming were deduced from the DNA. The sample records roughly 130,000 clones, roughly 83% being singletons. Sequencing was performed on peripheral blood. The TCR sequence derives from a woman in her twenties or thirties who had recovered from COVID-19. V is TRBV5-8 and J is TRBJ1-1; 10 bases match TRBD1. CDR3 region: CASSHWTGGTNTEAFF. CDR3 in DNA: TGTGCCAGCAGCCATTGGACAGGGGGAACGAACACTGAAGCTTTCTTT.